These T cell receptor beta chains were read from a single sample in a study of T cells in localized non-small cell lung cancer. Sequencing used immunoSEQ multiplex PCR; TCRdb keeps in-frame clones, though not all of them. The sample includes more than 45,000 clones, around three quarters of them seen just once. The sequencing here drew on peripheral blood, taken before any cancer treatment. These TCRs come from a man aged 40 to 75 with stage I squamous cell lung carcinoma. CDR3s include the opening cysteine and the closing phenylalanine or tryptophan. A D gene is named only where the DNA matches it firmly. Size is stated for part of the rows, as once, few or many counts, or as a class when the clone is expanded.

>-|-|TRBV28|TRBJ2-3
CASGERGARTDTQYF
TGTGCCAGCGGGGAGAGGGGGGCCCGCACAGATACGCAGTATTTT
>TRBD2|few|TRBV28|TRBJ2-5
CASSSLLGTSGGAPETQYF
TGTGCCAGCAGTTCCTTATTAGGGACTAGCGGGGGGGCCCCAGAGACCCAGTACTTC
>TRBD2|-|TRBV28|TRBJ2-2
CALRAGGQTGELFF
TGTGCCCTCCGAGCGGGGGGGCAAACCGGGGAGCTGTTTTTT
>TRBD1|few|TRBV4-3|TRBJ2-4
CASSQALRQGVNIQYF
TGCGCCAGCAGCCAGGCACTACGACAGGGGGTAAACATTCAGTACTTC
>-|-|TRBV19|TRBJ1-5
CASSIDPPGRPNQPQHF
TGTGCCAGTAGTATAGATCCCCCCGGACGGCCCAATCAGCCCCAGCATTTT
>-|-|TRBV19|TRBJ2-7
CASSIGGASGTRSYEQYF
TGTGCCAGTAGTATCGGTGGGGCCTCCGGGACAAGGAGCTACGAGCAGTACTTC
>-|few|TRBV7-2|TRBJ2-7
CASSPGGGGRYEQYF
TGTGCCAGCAGCCCAGGAGGGGGGGGCCGCTACGAGCAGTACTTC
>-|-|TRBV10-3|TRBJ2-7
CAISEYGGVYEQYF
TGTGCCATCAGTGAGTACGGCGGGGTATACGAGCAGTACTTC
>-|-|TRBV6-1|TRBJ2-7
CAGADNLYEQYF
TGTGCCGGAGCGGACAATCTCTACGAGCAGTACTTC
>TRBD1|-|TRBV7-8|TRBJ1-4
CASSSRQGKEKLFF
TGTGCCAGCAGCTCCAGACAGGGGAAGGAAAAACTGTTTTTT
>-|-|TRBV2|TRBJ2-7
CATQGFSYEQYF
TGTGCCACTCAGGGTTTCTCCTACGAGCAGTACTTC
>TRBD1|-|TRBV30|TRBJ2-7
CAWDQGATNEQYF
TGTGCCTGGGATCAGGGGGCTACGAACGAGCAGTACTTC
>-|-|TRBV6-1|TRBJ1-1
CASTDLRGNTEAFF
TGTGCCAGCACCGATTTGAGAGGGAACACTGAAGCTTTCTTT
>TRBD2|-|TRBV5-1|TRBJ2-5
CASSLEASGGSFLETQYF
TGCGCCAGCAGCTTGGAGGCTAGCGGGGGGAGCTTTTTAGAGACCCAGTACTTC
>-|-|TRBV9|TRBJ2-3
CASSQTRILADTQYF
TGTGCCAGCAGCCAAACCCGGATTTTGGCAGATACGCAGTATTTT
>TRBD1|few|TRBV7-3|TRBJ2-1
CASSLSGQGDEQFF
TGTGCCAGCAGCTTATCCGGACAGGGTGATGAGCAGTTCTTC
>-|-|TRBV2|TRBJ2-5
CASSERGGNLGKTQYF
TGTGCCAGCAGTGAGAGGGGGGGAAACCTTGGGAAGACCCAGTACTTC
>-|-|TRBV9|TRBJ2-1
CASNSGRNEQFF
TGTGCCAGTAACTCGGGCCGGAATGAGCAGTTCTTC
>-|-|TRBV2|TRBJ2-7
CASSESQSGEQYF
TGTGCCAGCAGTGAATCACAGTCGGGCGAGCAGTACTTC
>-|-|TRBV5-4|TRBJ2-7
CASSGGQTSYEQYF
TGTGCCAGCTCCGGGGGGCAAACCTCCTACGAGCAGTACTTC
>-|-|TRBV6-1|TRBJ2-3
CASSFTTDTQYF
TGTGCCAGCAGTTTCACTACAGATACGCAGTATTTT
>TRBD2|-|TRBV7-8|TRBJ2-7
CASSLRRGSYEQYF
TGTGCCAGCAGTCTGCGGCGGGGGAGCTACGAGCAGTACTTC
>TRBD1|many|TRBV29-1|TRBJ1-1
CSVDRDRPYPFF
TGCAGCGTTGACCGGGACAGGCCATACCCCTTCTTT
>-|few|TRBV5-1|TRBJ1-1
CASRLSGEAFF
TGCGCCAGCAGACTGTCTGGGGAAGCTTTCTTT
>-|-|TRBV6-5|TRBJ2-7
CASSYSPKTLYEQYF
TGTGCCAGCAGTTACTCGCCTAAAACCCTCTACGAGCAGTACTTC